This T cell receptor beta chain was documented in a study of neurological immune-mediated disorders. The study's findings and limits: While HTLV-1-associated myelopathy showed the greatest TCR clonal expansion, multiple sclerosis showed the least, falling below healthy controls. It was the repertoires of 18 of 34 multiple sclerosis patients that phylogenetic grouping placed in one related-CDR3 cluster, which is a possible signature.

Time point meaning: longitudinal time-point 2. The study built unsorted libraries from 2 million PBMCs kept at -80 C. The CDR3 length is 16 residues. V lost 5 bases to trimming and J lost 4 bases; unmatched junction nucleotides: 12. Per germline, CDR1 LGHNT and CDR2 FRNRAP. This clonotype was picked up many times. Its specificity is not known. 5'RACE generated cDNA with 10-nucleotide random UMIs. A single record per CDR3 protein comes from TCRdb applying MiXCR to the 5' RACE reads. In the table there are tens of thousands of distinct CDR3 sequences, 5.8% of which are singletons. The sequencing input was PBMCs. V and J are TRBV12-5 and TRBJ2-7; 9 nucleotides agree with TRBD2. This TCR was recovered from a woman aged 55-69 years with multiple sclerosis. This chain's CDR3 is CASGAPPGTSKYEQYF. In nucleotides, the CDR3 is TGTGCTAGTGGTGCCCCTCCCGGGACTAGCAAGTACGAGCAGTACTTC.